This record looks at one T cell receptor beta chain sequence and its context. The assay was immunoSEQ multiplex PCR, and TCRdb's table has in-frame clones only and misses some. The data contain some 200,000 clones, roughly 91% of them singletons. The CDR3 runs to 14 residues. CDR1 is MNHNY and CDR2 is SVGAGI in the germline V gene (reference sequence). V dropped 6 bases and J dropped 5; count of bases not matched to a gene: 5. This sample stems from a study of control samples from healthy donors and cancer patients. The TCR was taken from a woman aged 25 to 39 in good health. J is TRBJ2-7 and V is TRBV6-6, with 12 bases aligning to TRBD2. Material for sequencing was blood. CDR3: CASSRLAGADEQYF. CDR3 DNA: TGTGCCAGCAGCCGACTAGCGGGAGCCGACGAGCAGTACTTC.